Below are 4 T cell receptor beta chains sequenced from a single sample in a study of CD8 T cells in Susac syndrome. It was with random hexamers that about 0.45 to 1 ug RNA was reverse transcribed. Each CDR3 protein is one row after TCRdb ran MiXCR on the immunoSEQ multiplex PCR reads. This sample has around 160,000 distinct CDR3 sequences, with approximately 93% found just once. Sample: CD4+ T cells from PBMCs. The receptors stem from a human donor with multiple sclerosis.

CDR3 DNA: TGTGCTAGTGGTTTGGTAGTAAGGGGTCAGCCCTTCTATGGCTACACCTTC. This gives the protein CASGLVVRGQPFYGYTF. This sequence joins TRBV12-5 and TRBJ1-2; D possibly corresponds to TRBD1 (5 bases). The CDR3 covers 17 residues. Germline loops: CDR1 LGHNT, CDR2 FRNRAP. With 0 bases removed from V and 4 bases from J, the gap between germline ends came to 18 bases.

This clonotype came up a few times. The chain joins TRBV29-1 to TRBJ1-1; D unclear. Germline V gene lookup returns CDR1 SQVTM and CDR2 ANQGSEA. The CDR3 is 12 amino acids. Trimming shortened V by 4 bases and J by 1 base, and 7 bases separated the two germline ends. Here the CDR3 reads CSVGGQNTEAFF. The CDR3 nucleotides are TGCAGCGTTGGCGGCCAGAACACTGAAGCTTTCTTT.

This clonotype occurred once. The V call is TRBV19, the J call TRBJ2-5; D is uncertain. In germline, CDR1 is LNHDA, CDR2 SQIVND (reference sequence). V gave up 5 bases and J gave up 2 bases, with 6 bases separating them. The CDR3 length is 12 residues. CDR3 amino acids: CASSRPQETQYF. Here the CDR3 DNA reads TGTGCCAGTAGTCGACCTCAAGAGACCCAGTACTTC.

DNA for the CDR3: TGTGCCAGCATCACAGCGGACATTCAGTACTTC. Protein: CASITADIQYF. This chain joins TRBV28 and TRBJ2-4; the D gene is possibly TRBD2 (5 bases). The CDR3 runs to 11 residues. The germline V and J ends were trimmed by 7 bases and 8 bases, with 9 bases remaining between them. Looked up from germline, CDR1 is MDHEN and CDR2 is SYDVKM.